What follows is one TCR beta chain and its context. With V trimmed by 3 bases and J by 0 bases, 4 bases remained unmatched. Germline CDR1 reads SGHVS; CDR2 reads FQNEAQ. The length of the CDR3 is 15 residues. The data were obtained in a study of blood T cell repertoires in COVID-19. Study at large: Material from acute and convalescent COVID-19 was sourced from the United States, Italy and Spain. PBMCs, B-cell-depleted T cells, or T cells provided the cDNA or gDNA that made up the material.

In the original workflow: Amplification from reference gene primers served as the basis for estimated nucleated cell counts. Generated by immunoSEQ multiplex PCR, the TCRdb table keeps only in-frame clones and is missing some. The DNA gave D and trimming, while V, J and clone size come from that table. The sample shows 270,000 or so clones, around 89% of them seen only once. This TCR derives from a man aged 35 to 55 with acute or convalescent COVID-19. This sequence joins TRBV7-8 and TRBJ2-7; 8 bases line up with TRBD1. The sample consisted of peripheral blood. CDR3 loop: CASSFGQGFSYEQYF. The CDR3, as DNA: TGTGCCAGCAGCTTCGGACAGGGCTTCTCCTACGAGCAGTACTTC.